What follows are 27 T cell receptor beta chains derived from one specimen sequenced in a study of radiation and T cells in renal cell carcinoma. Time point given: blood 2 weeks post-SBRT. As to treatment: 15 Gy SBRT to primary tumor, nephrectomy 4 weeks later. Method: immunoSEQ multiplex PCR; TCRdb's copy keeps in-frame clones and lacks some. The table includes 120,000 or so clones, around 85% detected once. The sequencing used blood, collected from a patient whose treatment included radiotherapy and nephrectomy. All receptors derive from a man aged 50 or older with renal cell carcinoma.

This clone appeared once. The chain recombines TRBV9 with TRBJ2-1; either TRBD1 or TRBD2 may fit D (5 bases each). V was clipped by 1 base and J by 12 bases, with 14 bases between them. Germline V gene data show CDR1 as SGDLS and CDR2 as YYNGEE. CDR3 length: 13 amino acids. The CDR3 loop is CASSVRGTETQFF. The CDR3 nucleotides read TGTGCCAGCAGCGTACGAGGGACGGAAACGCAGTTCTTC.

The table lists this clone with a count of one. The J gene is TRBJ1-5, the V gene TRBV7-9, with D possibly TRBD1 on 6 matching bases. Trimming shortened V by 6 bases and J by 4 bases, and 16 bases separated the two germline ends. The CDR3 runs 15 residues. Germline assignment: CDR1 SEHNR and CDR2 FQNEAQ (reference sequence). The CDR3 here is CASSSHGGPNQPQHF. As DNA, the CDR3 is TGTGCCAGCAGTTCGCATGGGGGGCCTAATCAGCCCCAGCATTTT.

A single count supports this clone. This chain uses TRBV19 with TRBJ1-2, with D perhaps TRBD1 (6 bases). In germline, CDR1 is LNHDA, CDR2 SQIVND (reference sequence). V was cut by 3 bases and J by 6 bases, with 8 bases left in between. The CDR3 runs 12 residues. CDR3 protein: CASSIRDNGYTF. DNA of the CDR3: TGTGCCAGTAGTATCCGGGACAATGGCTACACCTTC.

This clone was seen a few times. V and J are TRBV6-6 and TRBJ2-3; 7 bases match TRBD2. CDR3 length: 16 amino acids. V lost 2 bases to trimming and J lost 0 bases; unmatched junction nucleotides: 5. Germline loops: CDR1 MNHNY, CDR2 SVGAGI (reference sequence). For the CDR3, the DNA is TGTGCCAGCAGTTACCAACTAGCGATTAGCACAGATACGCAGTATTTT. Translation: CASSYQLAISTDTQYF.

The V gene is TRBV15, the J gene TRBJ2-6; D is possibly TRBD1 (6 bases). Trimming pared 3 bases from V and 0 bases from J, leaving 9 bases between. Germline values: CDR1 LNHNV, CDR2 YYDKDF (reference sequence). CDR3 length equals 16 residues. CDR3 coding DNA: TGTGCCACCAGCAGGACAGGTTTCTCTGGGGCCAACGTCCTGACTTTC. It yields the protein CATSRTGFSGANVLTF. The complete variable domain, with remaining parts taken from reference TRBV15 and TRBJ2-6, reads DAMVIQNPRYQVTQFGKPVTLSCSQTLNHNVMYWYQQKSSQAPKLLFHYYDKDFNNEADTPDNFQSRRPNTSFCFLDIRSPGLGDTAMYLCATSRTGFSGANVLTFGAGSRLTVL.

The DNA of the CDR3 is TGTGCCAGCAGCGTTGTGCCGACAGGAGATGCTTACGAGCAGTACTTC. Protein: CASSVVPTGDAYEQYF. The rearrangement joins TRBV9 to TRBJ2-7; D perhaps matches TRBD1 (6 bases). The V end was cut by 2 bases, the J end by 4 bases, with 19 bases between. The CDR3 loop spans 16 amino acids. From germline, CDR1 is SGDLS and CDR2 YYNGEE.

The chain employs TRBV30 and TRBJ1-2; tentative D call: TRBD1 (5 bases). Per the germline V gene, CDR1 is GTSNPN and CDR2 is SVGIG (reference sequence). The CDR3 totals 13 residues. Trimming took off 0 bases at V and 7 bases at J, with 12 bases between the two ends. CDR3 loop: CAWSVLQGTGYTF. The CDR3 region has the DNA TGTGCCTGGAGTGTACTCCAGGGAACTGGCTACACCTTC.

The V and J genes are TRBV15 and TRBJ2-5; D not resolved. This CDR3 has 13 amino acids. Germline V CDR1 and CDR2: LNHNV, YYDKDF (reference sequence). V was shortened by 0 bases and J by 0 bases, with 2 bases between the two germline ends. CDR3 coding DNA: TGTGCCACCAGCAGAGAAAACCAAGAGACCCAGTACTTC. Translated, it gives CATSRENQETQYF.

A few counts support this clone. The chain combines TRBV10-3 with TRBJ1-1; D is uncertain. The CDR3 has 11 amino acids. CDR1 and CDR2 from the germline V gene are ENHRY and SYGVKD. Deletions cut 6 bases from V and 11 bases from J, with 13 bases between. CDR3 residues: CAIRGSLEAFF. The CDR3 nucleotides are TGTGCCATCAGGGGGTCCCTCGAGGCTTTCTTT.

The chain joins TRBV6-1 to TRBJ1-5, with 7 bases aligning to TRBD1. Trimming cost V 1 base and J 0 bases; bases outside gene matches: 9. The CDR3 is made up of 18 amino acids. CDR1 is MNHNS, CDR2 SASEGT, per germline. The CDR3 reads CASSEGAGGTASNQPQHF. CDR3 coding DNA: TGTGCCAGCAGTGAAGGGGCAGGGGGGACGGCTAGCAATCAGCCCCAGCATTTT.

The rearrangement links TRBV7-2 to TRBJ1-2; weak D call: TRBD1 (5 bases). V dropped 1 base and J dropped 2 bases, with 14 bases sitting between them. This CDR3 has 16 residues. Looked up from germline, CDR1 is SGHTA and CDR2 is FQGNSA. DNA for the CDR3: TGTGCCAGCAGCTTAGTCATCGGCAGGGTAAACTATGGCTACACCTTC. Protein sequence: CASSLVIGRVNYGYTF.

The CDR3 protein is CASKRDGNTEAFF. The DNA of the CDR3 is TGTGCCAGCAAACGGGACGGGAACACTGAAGCTTTCTTT. The gene calls are TRBV27 and TRBJ1-1; D may be TRBD1 (5 bases). CDR3 size: 13 residues. Germline assignment: CDR1 MNHEY and CDR2 SMNVEV (reference sequence). V gave up 7 bases and J gave up 1 base, with 10 bases separating them.

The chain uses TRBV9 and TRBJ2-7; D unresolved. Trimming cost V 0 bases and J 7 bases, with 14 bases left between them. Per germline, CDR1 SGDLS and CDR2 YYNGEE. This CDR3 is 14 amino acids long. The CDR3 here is CASSVESSPLEQYF. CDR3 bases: TGTGCCAGCAGCGTAGAAAGTTCCCCTCTGGAGCAGTACTTC.

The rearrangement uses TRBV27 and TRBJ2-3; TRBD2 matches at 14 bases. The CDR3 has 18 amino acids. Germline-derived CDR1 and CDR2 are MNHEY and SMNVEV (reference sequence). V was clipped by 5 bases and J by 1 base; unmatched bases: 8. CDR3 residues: CASSQKTSGRAGTDTQYF. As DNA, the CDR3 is TGTGCCAGCAGTCAGAAGACTAGCGGGAGGGCCGGCACAGATACGCAGTATTTT.

The chain's CDR3 is CASSLDGQARSGYTF. CDR3 DNA sequence: TGTGCCAGCAGCTTGGACGGACAGGCCCGCTCTGGCTACACCTTC. This chain joins TRBV5-4 and TRBJ1-2; 7 nucleotides align to TRBD1. The CDR3 length is 15 residues. CDR1 is SGHNT, CDR2 YYREEE, per germline (reference sequence). V dropped 0 bases and J dropped 7; count of bases not matched to a gene: 9.

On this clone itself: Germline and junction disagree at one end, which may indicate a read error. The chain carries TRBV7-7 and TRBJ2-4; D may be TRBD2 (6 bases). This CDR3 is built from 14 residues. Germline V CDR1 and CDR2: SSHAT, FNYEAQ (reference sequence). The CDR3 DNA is TGTGCTAGCAGCAGGGTGGAGGGGCTAAACATTCAGTACTTC. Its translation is CASSRVEGLNIQYF. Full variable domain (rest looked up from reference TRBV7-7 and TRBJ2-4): GAGVSQSPRYKVTKRGQDVTLRCDPISSHATLYWYQQALGQGPEFLTYFNYEAQPDKSGLPSDRFSAERPEGSISTLTIQRTEQRDSAMYRCASSRVEGLNIQYFGAGTRLSVL.

The CDR3 spells CSVTFTDTQYF. The CDR3 nucleotides are TGCAGCGTCACTTTCACAGATACGCAGTATTTT. The chain has TRBV29-1 and TRBJ2-3; D is unresolved. In germline, CDR1 is SQVTM, CDR2 ANQGSEA. CDR3 length: 11 amino acids. The V end was cut by 6 bases, the J end by 2 bases, with 6 bases between.

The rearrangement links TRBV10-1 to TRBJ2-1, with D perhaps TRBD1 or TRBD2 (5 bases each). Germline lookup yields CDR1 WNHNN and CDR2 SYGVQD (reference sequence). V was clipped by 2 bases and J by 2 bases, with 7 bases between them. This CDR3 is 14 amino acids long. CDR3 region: CASSEGGPYNEQFF. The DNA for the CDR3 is TGCGCCAGCAGTGAGGGGGGACCCTACAATGAGCAGTTCTTC.

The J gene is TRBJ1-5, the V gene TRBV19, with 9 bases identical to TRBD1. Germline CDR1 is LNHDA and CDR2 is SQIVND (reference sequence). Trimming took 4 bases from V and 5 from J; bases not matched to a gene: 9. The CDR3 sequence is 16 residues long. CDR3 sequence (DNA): TGTGCCAGTAGTAAATTCCCGGGACAGGGAGATCAGCCCCAGCATTTT. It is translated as CASSKFPGQGDQPQHF.

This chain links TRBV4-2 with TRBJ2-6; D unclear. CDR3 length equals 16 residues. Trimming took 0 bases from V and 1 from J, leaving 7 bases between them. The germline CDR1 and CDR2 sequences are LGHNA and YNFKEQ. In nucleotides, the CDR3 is TGTGCCAGCAGCCAAGAGGTAGGGTCTGGGGCCAACGTCCTGACTTTC. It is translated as CASSQEVGSGANVLTF.

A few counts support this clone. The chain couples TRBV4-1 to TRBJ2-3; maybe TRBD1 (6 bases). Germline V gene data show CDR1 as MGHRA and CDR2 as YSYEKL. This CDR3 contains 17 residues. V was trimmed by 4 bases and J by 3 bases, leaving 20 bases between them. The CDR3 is CASSPSSRGRRTDTQYF. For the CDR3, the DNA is TGCGCCAGCAGCCCCAGTAGCAGGGGAAGACGAACAGATACGCAGTATTTT.

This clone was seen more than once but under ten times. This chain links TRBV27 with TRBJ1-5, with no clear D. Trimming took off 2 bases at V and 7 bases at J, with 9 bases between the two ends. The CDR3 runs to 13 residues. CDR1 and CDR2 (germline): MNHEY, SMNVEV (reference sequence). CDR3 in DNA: TGTGCCAGCAGTTTAACGGCCGAGCAGCCCCAGCATTTT. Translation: CASSLTAEQPQHF.

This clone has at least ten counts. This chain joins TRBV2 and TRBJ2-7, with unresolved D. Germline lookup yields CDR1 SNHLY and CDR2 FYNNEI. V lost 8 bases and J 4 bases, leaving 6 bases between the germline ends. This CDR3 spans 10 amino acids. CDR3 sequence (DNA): TGTGCCAGCGGTGCATACGAGCAGTACTTC. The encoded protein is CASGAYEQYF.

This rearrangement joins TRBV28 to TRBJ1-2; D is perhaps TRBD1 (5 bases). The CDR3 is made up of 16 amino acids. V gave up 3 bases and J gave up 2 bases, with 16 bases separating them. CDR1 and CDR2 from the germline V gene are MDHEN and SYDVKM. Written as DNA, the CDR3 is TGTGCCAGCAGTTTGGAAAGGCAGTGGGGGAACTATGGCTACACCTTC. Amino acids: CASSLERQWGNYGYTF.

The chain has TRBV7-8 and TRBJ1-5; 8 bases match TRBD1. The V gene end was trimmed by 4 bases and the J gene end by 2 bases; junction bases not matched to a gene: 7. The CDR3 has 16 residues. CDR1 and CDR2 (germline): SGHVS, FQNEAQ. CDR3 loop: CASSSGQGGGNQPQHF. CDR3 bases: TGTGCCAGCAGCTCTGGACAGGGTGGTGGCAATCAGCCCCAGCATTTT.

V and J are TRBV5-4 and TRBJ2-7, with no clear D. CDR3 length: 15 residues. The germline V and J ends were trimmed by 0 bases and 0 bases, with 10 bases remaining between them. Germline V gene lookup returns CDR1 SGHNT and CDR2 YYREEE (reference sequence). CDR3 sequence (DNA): TGTGCCAGCAGCTTGGGGACGGACCCCTCCTACGAGCAGTACTTC. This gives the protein CASSLGTDPSYEQYF.

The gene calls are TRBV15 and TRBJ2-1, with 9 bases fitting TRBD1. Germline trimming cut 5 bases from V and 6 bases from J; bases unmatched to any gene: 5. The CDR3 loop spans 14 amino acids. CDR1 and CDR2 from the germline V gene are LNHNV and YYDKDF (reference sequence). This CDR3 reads CATSRDRVFNEQFF. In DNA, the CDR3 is TGTGCCACCAGCCGGGACAGGGTTTTCAATGAGCAGTTCTTC. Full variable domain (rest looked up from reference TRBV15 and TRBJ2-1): DAMVIQNPRYQVTQFGKPVTLSCSQTLNHNVMYWYQQKSSQAPKLLFHYYDKDFNNEADTPDNFQSRRPNTSFCFLDIRSPGLGDTAMYLCATSRDRVFNEQFFGPGTRLTVL.